This record concerns one T cell receptor beta chain sequence. This clonotype came up a few times. Its binding antigen is unknown. Base qualities are not recorded, but no much larger clone differs from it by a single base. This record belongs to a study of T-cell reconstitution after alpha-beta-depleted transplantation in children (dated by TCRdb to 2016 to 2017). Study-level background: T-cell immune reconstitution after TCRalphabeta/CD19-depleted allogeneic hematopoietic cell transplantation in children was quantitatively tracked in the study by means of TCR repertoire profiling.

Overall study results and their limits: Over subsequent months, a decline in hyperexpanded clone frequencies was noted, and after one year, T-cell counts and TCRbeta diversity were mostly ascribed to newly produced T cells. About two months after transplant, the apparently early recovery of alphabetaT-cell counts reportedly depended on just several hundred clones that had expanded rapidly and came from non-depleted graft cells. In some patients, the high TCRbeta diversity seen at day 60 was put down to recipient T cells and intrathymic progenitors that had survived conditioning.

The CDR3 starts with the cysteine, ends with the phenylalanine, and has 14 residues. The sequence is cut down to CDR3 DNA, 42 bases in frame from base 1. V and J lose 2 bases and 4 bases, and a span of 11 bases separates them. As encoded in the germline V gene, CDR1 is SGHRS while CDR2 is YFSETQ. Read against the paper, the sample's treatment or condition label means: allogeneic hematopoietic cell transplantation with graft depleted of TCRalphabeta T cells and CD19 B cells. The transplant recipients were children given TCRalphabeta/CD19-depleted allogeneic hematopoietic cell grafts. Library prep was done by PCR. This sample was sequenced with an Illumina HiSeq 2500. TCR library preparation used molecular barcoding, with unique molecular identifiers applied to normalize quantification of the TCRbeta repertoire. TCRdb reprocessing: public reads trimmed at Q25 with fastp, clones called with MiXCR, in-frame beta chains kept. Each CDR3 protein gets just one entry, which takes the most common genes and DNA from the rows behind it. The sample contains approximately 130,000 distinct CDR3 sequences, about 9.9% of them found a single time. Together, the top ten hold around 24% of the sample.

The sample here was PBMCs, mostly from graft donor cells, taken 180 days after TCRalphabeta/CD19-depleted stem cell transplant. The TCR originated in a girl under two years old who had a stem cell transplant for combined immunodeficiency, so the T cells may come from the graft donor. Recombination linked TRBV5-1 to TRBJ2-3; the D gene is unclear. The DNA sequence is TGCGCCAGCAGCTTTCGAGCGTTGTCAGATACGCAGTATTTT. Its translation is CASSFRALSDTQYF. With the portions outside the CDR3 filled from the reference TRBV5-1 and TRBJ2-3 genes, the complete variable region becomes KAGVTQTPRYLIKTRGQQVTLSCSPISGHRSVSWYQQTPGQGLQFLFEYFSETQRNKGNFPGRFSGRQFSNSRSEMNVSTLELGDSALYLCASSFRALSDTQYFGPGTRLTVL.